This passage covers 32 T cell receptor beta chains from one sample sequenced in a study of blood T cell repertoires in COVID-19 (dated by TCRdb to the early 2020s). Library generation was performed with the immunoSEQ multiplex PCR assay. What TCRdb holds here is the immuneACCESS table cut down to in-frame rearrangements. Part of the clones is not present; checked against another copy, under half of the missing clones reflect an unresolved V gene, and the others are unexplained. This sample gives about 180,000 clones in total; roughly 88% of them show up just once. Together, the top ten hold about 6.9% of the sample. Sequenced input: peripheral blood. The receptors stem from a man aged 80 or over with COVID-19, enrolled during active disease.

V gene TRBV11-3 combines with J gene TRBJ2-1; TRBD1 agrees at 7 bases. CDR3 size: 16 residues. The germline CDR1 and CDR2 sequences are SGHNT and YENEEA. The J segment lost 0 bases and the V segment lost 1 base, leaving 3 bases of the junction unmatched. This CDR3 is CASSLGGQVSYNEQFF. For the CDR3, the DNA is TGTGCCAGCAGCTTAGGCGGACAGGTCTCCTACAATGAGCAGTTCTTC.

This sequence joins TRBV19 and TRBJ2-7; TRBD1 agrees at 9 bases. Germline lookup yields CDR1 LNHDA and CDR2 SQIVND (reference sequence). The CDR3 is 15 residues long. J gave up 4 bases and V 3 bases, and 7 bases lay outside the gene matches. CDR3 amino acids: CASSIGGQGQYEQYF. The DNA of the CDR3 is TGTGCCAGTAGTATTGGGGGACAGGGTCAATACGAGCAGTACTTC.

The V gene is TRBV7-8, the J gene TRBJ1-6; unclear D gene. The germline V gene has CDR1 SGHVS and CDR2 FQNEAQ. Trimming stripped 2 bases from V and 0 bases from J, with 5 bases between. The CDR3 sequence is 15 residues long. Written as DNA, the CDR3 is TGTGCCAGCAGCTTAAGGAGCTCCTATAATTCACCCCTCCACTTT. Residues: CASSLRSSYNSPLHF.

The rearrangement links TRBV6-5 to TRBJ2-7, with TRBD1 identical over 7 bases. From germline, CDR1 is MNHEY and CDR2 SVGAGI. V gave up 2 bases and J gave up 6 bases; unmatched junction bases: 10. The CDR3 covers 15 residues. CDR3 in DNA: TGTGCCAGCAGTTACGGCAGGGGGTTACGAGGCGAGCAGTACTTC. Translation gives CASSYGRGLRGEQYF.

This chain connects TRBV4-1 to TRBJ1-1; 8 positions agree with TRBD1. Germline V gives CDR1 MGHRA, CDR2 YSYEKL. The CDR3 is made up of 14 amino acids. The junction had 3 bases not matched to a gene; V was cut back by 3 bases and J by 3 bases. CDR3 bases: TGCGCCAGCAGCCACCAGACAGGGGACACTGAAGCTTTCTTT. Protein product: CASSHQTGDTEAFF.

This clone was picked up one time. V gene TRBV6-1 combines with J gene TRBJ1-5; D gene uncertain. Germline CDR1 is MNHNS and CDR2 is SASEGT. Trimming took off 4 bases at V and 0 bases at J, with 16 bases between the two ends. This CDR3 comprises 17 residues. CDR3 amino acids: CASSGPNRLLSNQPQHF. The CDR3 DNA is TGTGCCAGCAGTGGCCCTAACAGATTACTTAGCAATCAGCCCCAGCATTTT.

The J gene is TRBJ2-2, the V gene TRBV19; 9 nucleotides align to TRBD1. The CDR3 is made up of 14 amino acids. CDR1 is LNHDA, CDR2 SQIVND, per germline (reference sequence). V gave up 6 bases and J gave up 7 bases; unmatched junction bases: 6. DNA of the CDR3: TGTGCCAGTAGGGGGACAGGGACGGACGGGGAGCTGTTTTTT. Translating gives CASRGTGTDGELFF. Based on the CDR3 plus reference TRBV19 and TRBJ2-2, the full variable domain is DGGITQSPKYLFRKEGQNVTLSCEQNLNHDAMYWYRQDPGQGLRLIYYSQIVNDFQKGDIAEGYSVSREKKESFPLTVTSAQKNPTAFYLCASRGTGTDGELFFGEGSRLTVL.

This clone was counted once. This chain uses TRBV5-4 with TRBJ2-4; weak D call: TRBD1 (5 bases). Trimming removed 1 base from V and 2 bases from J, with 10 bases in between. Germline V lookup: CDR1 SGHNT, CDR2 YYREEE (reference sequence). CDR3 length equals 15 residues. CDR3 coding DNA: TGTGCCAGCAGCTTGAGGGGCGGCCCCAAAAACATTCAGTACTTC. It translates to CASSLRGGPKNIQYF.

This clone was counted a few times. CDR3: CASSLEGANNQPQHF. In DNA, the CDR3 is TGTGCCAGCAGCTTAGAAGGGGCTAACAATCAGCCCCAGCATTTT. The chain recombines TRBV7-2 with TRBJ1-5, with D perhaps matching TRBD1 (5 bases). Germline V CDR1 and CDR2: SGHTA, FQGNSA. Trimming pared 1 base from V and 3 bases from J, leaving 10 bases between. This CDR3 comprises 15 residues. The whole variable domain, filled in from reference TRBV7-2 and TRBJ1-5, reads GAGVSQSPSNKVTEKGKDVELRCDPISGHTALYWYRQSLGQGLEFLIYFQGNSAPDKSGLPSDRFSAERTGGSVSTLTIQRTQQEDSAVYLCASSLEGANNQPQHFGDGTRLSIL.

V usage is TRBV5-1 and J usage is TRBJ2-2, with 15 nucleotides matching TRBD2. CDR1 and CDR2 (germline): SGHRS, YFSETQ. Trimming took 4 bases from V and 6 from J; bases not matched to a gene: 4. The CDR3 length is 16 residues. The CDR3 protein is CASSLRTSGGAGELFF. In DNA, the CDR3 is TGCGCCAGCAGCCTCCGGACTAGCGGGGGGGCCGGGGAGCTGTTTTTT.

This chain links TRBV19 with TRBJ2-1; D possibly corresponds to TRBD1 (5 bases). Germline values: CDR1 LNHDA, CDR2 SQIVND (reference sequence). CDR3 size: 14 residues. Trimming took 5 bases from V and 9 from J, leaving 17 bases between them. The CDR3 protein is CASSPRTAQGEQFF. CDR3 bases: TGTGCCAGTAGTCCCCGGACGGCTCAGGGTGAGCAGTTCTTC.

The chain links TRBV2 to TRBJ1-2; TRBD1 aligns across 8 bases. The CDR3 extends over 13 amino acids. Germline lookup yields CDR1 SNHLY and CDR2 FYNNEI. V shed 6 bases and J 8 bases; nucleotides not matched to a gene: 8. Here the CDR3 reads CASSATGAEGYTF. CDR3 DNA sequence: TGTGCCAGCAGCGCGACAGGGGCTGAAGGCTACACCTTC.

This clone was detected many times. V usage is TRBV5-4 and J usage is TRBJ2-5; 8 nucleotides agree with TRBD2. This CDR3 has 18 residues. The germline V gene has CDR1 SGHNT and CDR2 YYREEE (reference sequence). V shed 2 bases, J shed 4 bases, and the junction held 16 bases outside the gene matches. In DNA form, the CDR3 reads TGTGCCAGCAGCTTCAGACTAGCGACCTTCACCTGGGTAGAGACCCAGTACTTC. Amino acids: CASSFRLATFTWVETQYF.

The rearrangement links TRBV10-3 to TRBJ2-7; TRBD2 aligns across 15 bases. Germline V gene sequence: CDR1 ENHRY, CDR2 SYGVKD. This CDR3 has 14 residues. V shed 10 bases, J shed 5 bases, and the junction held 6 bases outside the gene matches. CDR3 nucleotide sequence: TGTGCCACCGGGACTAGCGGGGGGATGAACGAGCAGTACTTC. Its protein product is CATGTSGGMNEQYF.

This clone appeared once. The rearrangement joins TRBV11-2 to TRBJ2-1, with TRBD2 matching over 8 bases. CDR3 length: 14 amino acids. Germline V gives CDR1 SGHAT, CDR2 FQNNGV. V lost 7 bases and J lost 8; bases outside the gene matches: 10. The CDR3 region has the DNA TGTGCCAGCAACCTGCCGGGACTAGGTTATGAGCAGTTCTTC. Amino acids: CASNLPGLGYEQFF.

Only a few counts were recorded for this clone. The chain recombines TRBV9 with TRBJ2-2; 8 nucleotides align to TRBD2. V lost 3 bases to trimming and J lost 6 bases; unmatched junction nucleotides: 7. The germline V gene has CDR1 SGDLS and CDR2 YYNGEE. The CDR3 runs to 15 residues. In DNA, the CDR3 is TGTGCCAGCAGCGCCCCGGGGGGGAGGGCCGGGGAGCTGTTTTTT. Its protein product is CASSAPGGRAGELFF.

Only one count was recorded for this clone. In the same sample, other DNA sequences code for this CDR3. V is TRBV9 and J is TRBJ2-3; 12 positions match TRBD2. CDR1 and CDR2 from the germline V gene are SGDLS and YYNGEE. The CDR3 loop spans 15 amino acids. Trimming removed 2 bases from V and 4 bases from J; junction bases left unmatched: 2. Here the CDR3 DNA reads TGTGCCAGCAGCGTTTCTAGCGGGGGGGCAGATACGCAGTATTTT. Residues: CASSVSSGGADTQYF.

CDR3 region: CATSERGATGELFF. As DNA, the CDR3 is TGTGCCACCAGTGAACGGGGGGCCACCGGGGAGCTGTTTTTT. The rearrangement joins TRBV24-1 to TRBJ2-2; weak D call: TRBD2 (7 bases). The CDR3 has 14 amino acids. Trimming cost V 4 bases and J 4 bases, with 9 bases left between them. Germline assignment: CDR1 KGHDR and CDR2 SFDVKD.

This sequence joins TRBV5-4 and TRBJ2-7; tentatively, D is TRBD1 (6 bases). Germline-derived CDR1 and CDR2 are SGHNT and YYREEE (reference sequence). The V end lost 0 bases, the J end lost 0 bases, and 16 bases lay between the germline ends. The CDR3 totals 17 residues. CDR3 in amino acids: CASSLAVGTDSSYEQYF. For the CDR3, the DNA is TGTGCCAGCAGCTTGGCCGTAGGGACGGACAGCTCCTACGAGCAGTACTTC. The full variable domain, in which reference TRBV5-4 and TRBJ2-7 provide the parts outside the CDR3, is ETGVTQSPTHLIKTRGQQVTLRCSSQSGHNTVSWYQQALGQGPQFIFQYYREEENGRGNFPPRFSGLQFPNYSSELNVNALELDDSALYLCASSLAVGTDSSYEQYFGPGTRLTVT.

The rearrangement links TRBV7-2 to TRBJ1-5; 8 bases fit TRBD1. CDR1 is SGHTA and CDR2 is FQGNSA in the germline V gene. V lost 6 bases, J lost 7 bases, and 5 bases stayed unmatched. This CDR3 is 13 amino acids long. In DNA form, the CDR3 reads TGTGCCAGCAGTCCCGACAGGGGACAGCCCCAGCATTTT. This encodes CASSPDRGQPQHF.

V is TRBV18 and J is TRBJ1-2; 8 nucleotides line up with TRBD1. The CDR3 has 14 amino acids. V trimming: 3 bases; J trimming: 7 bases; junction bases outside the gene matches: 7. Germline V CDR1 and CDR2: KGHSH, LQKENI. The CDR3 sequence: CASSPGQGWSGYTF. The CDR3 DNA reads TGTGCCAGCTCACCCGGACAGGGTTGGTCTGGCTACACCTTC.

The J gene is TRBJ1-2, the V gene TRBV21-1; TRBD1, as called in the table, went unchecked against the DNA. TRBV21-1 is a documented pseudogene. The CDR3 is 14 residues long. This chain's CDR3 is CASSKAGAEPGYTF. The CDR3 DNA reads TGTGCCAGCAGCAAAGCGGGGGCCGAACCTGGCTACACCTTC.

The chain carries TRBV7-8 and TRBJ1-4; perhaps TRBD1 as D (5 bases). V lost 0 bases to trimming and J lost 8 bases, with 16 bases between them. Germline values: CDR1 SGHVS, CDR2 FQNEAQ. The CDR3 loop spans 16 amino acids. As DNA, the CDR3 is TGTGCCAGCAGCTTAGCCCGGGGGGTGGGGAAGGAAAAACTGTTTTTT. Protein sequence: CASSLARGVGKEKLFF. Drawing the rest from reference TRBV7-8 and TRBJ1-4, the complete variable domain is GAGVSQSPRYKVAKRGQDVALRCDPISGHVSLFWYQQALGQGPEFLTYFQNEAQLDKSGLPSDRFFAERPEGSVSTLKIQRTQQEDSAVYLCASSLARGVGKEKLFFGSGTQLSVL.

The CDR3 bases are TGTGCCAGCAGCGTAGCGGAGCCGGGGATCTATGGCTACACCTTC. This gives the protein CASSVAEPGIYGYTF. The gene calls are TRBV9 and TRBJ1-2; no clear D gene. The V gene's germline CDR1 is SGDLS and CDR2 YYNGEE. The CDR3 totals 15 residues. Trimming left V 0 bases short and J 4 bases short, with 13 bases between. The full variable domain, completed using reference TRBV9 and TRBJ1-2, is DSGVTQTPKHLITATGQRVTLRCSPRSGDLSVYWYQQSLDQGLQFLIQYYNGEERAKGNILERFSAQQFPDLHSELNLSSLELGDSALYFCASSVAEPGIYGYTFGSGTRLTVV.

The CDR3 protein is CASRPDRGDGNTIYF. The CDR3 DNA is TGTGCCAGCAGACCCGACAGGGGGGATGGAAACACCATATATTTT. The chain is built from TRBV5-4 and TRBJ1-3; 9 nucleotides align to TRBD1. CDR1 is SGHNT and CDR2 is YYREEE in the germline V gene (reference sequence). V shed 5 bases and J 3 bases; nucleotides not matched to a gene: 6. This CDR3 has 15 residues.

The rearrangement joins TRBV6-5 to TRBJ1-2, with D perhaps matching TRBD1 (5 bases). Germline-derived CDR1 and CDR2 are MNHEY and SVGAGI. Trimming removed 4 bases from V and 0 bases from J, with 12 bases in between. The CDR3 is 15 residues long. CDR3 loop: CASSWGGAANYGYTF. CDR3 nucleotide sequence: TGTGCCAGCAGTTGGGGAGGGGCAGCTAACTATGGCTACACCTTC.

The rearrangement uses TRBV6-5 and TRBJ1-1, with 8 bases identical to TRBD1. The germline V gene has CDR1 MNHEY and CDR2 SVGAGI. V shed 5 bases, J shed 4 bases, and the junction held 9 bases outside the gene matches. This CDR3 comprises 15 residues. The DNA for the CDR3 is TGTGCCAGCAGTACCGGACAGGGTGGTGGCACTGAAGCTTTCTTT. Amino acids: CASSTGQGGGTEAFF.

This clone occurred a few times. The V gene is TRBV28, the J gene TRBJ2-7; 7 bases agree with TRBD1. The ends lost 5 bases at V and 1 base at J; junction bases unmatched: 8. This CDR3 has 15 residues. The V gene's germline CDR1 is MDHEN and CDR2 SYDVKM. The DNA of the CDR3 is TGTGCCAGCAGTGTGACCGGGACAGTTTCCTACGAGCAGTACTTC. It encodes CASSVTGTVSYEQYF.

V and J are TRBV18 and TRBJ1-5; tentative D call: TRBD1 (6 bases). V shed 3 bases and J shed 1 base, with 19 bases lying between them. CDR1 is KGHSH, CDR2 LQKENI, per germline. This CDR3 region has 18 residues. This CDR3 is CASSPGRGPSWSNQPQHF. CDR3 coding DNA: TGTGCCAGCTCACCGGGCAGGGGCCCCTCTTGGAGCAATCAGCCCCAGCATTTT.

The gene calls are TRBV11-2 and TRBJ2-7; maybe TRBD2 (7 bases). Germline CDR1 and CDR2: SGHAT and FQNNGV. Trimming cost V 5 bases and J 3 bases, with 20 bases left between them. The CDR3 has 16 amino acids. The CDR3 coding sequence is TGTGCCAGCAGCCCTGGGACGAGGGGGGGGATCTACGAGCAGTACTTC. The encoded protein is CASSPGTRGGIYEQYF.

As to this clone: Other DNA sequences within the sample encode an identical CDR3. This chain joins TRBV19 and TRBJ1-5, with TRBD1 as a possible D gene (5 bases). This CDR3 contains 14 residues. Germline V gene lookup returns CDR1 LNHDA and CDR2 SQIVND (reference sequence). The V gene lost 1 base and the J gene lost 6 bases, with 10 bases spanning the gap. CDR3 in amino acids: CASSIGQGGQPQHF. The CDR3 DNA reads TGTGCCAGTAGTATAGGGCAGGGTGGTCAGCCCCAGCATTTT.

The chain employs TRBV18 and TRBJ1-5; 7 nucleotides match TRBD1. CDR3 length equals 13 residues. The V and J ends lost 3 bases and 5 bases, in that order; junction bases with no gene match: 1. Germline-derived CDR1 and CDR2 are KGHSH and LQKENI. Here the CDR3 reads CASSPGQDQPQHF. CDR3 nucleotides: TGTGCCAGCTCACCTGGACAGGATCAGCCCCAGCATTTT.